This is a list of T cell receptor beta chains from one sample in a study of blood T cell repertoires in COVID-19. Some clones are missing from TCRdb's copy, which holds only in-frame ones; the method was immunoSEQ multiplex PCR. Of 150,000 to 200,000 clones detected, approximately 95% appear once; the ten largest clones hold less than 2%. The specimen sequenced was peripheral blood. The receptors were sampled from a woman aged 55 to 70 with COVID-19, enrolled during active disease. Both conserved end residues are part of each CDR3. The D gene is left open where the match is weak.

CDR3 protein | CDR3 DNA | V gene | D gene | J gene
CASSFQGPQVGDEQFF | TGCGCCAGCAGCTTCCAGGGGCCACAGGTCGGAGATGAGCAGTTCTTC | TRBV5-1 | . | TRBJ2-1
CASSVQSQGTEQYF | TGTGCCAGTAGTGTCCAGTCACAGGGCACGGAGCAGTACTTC | TRBV19 | . | TRBJ2-7
CATSDLLVPQGYGYTF | TGTGCCACCAGTGATTTGCTGGTTCCCCAGGGCTATGGCTACACCTTC | TRBV24-1 | . | TRBJ1-2
CASGSGFTGELFF | TGTGCCAGCGGATCAGGGTTCACCGGGGAGCTGTTTTTT | TRBV27 | . | TRBJ2-2
CASSISAGLGEKLFF | TGTGCCAGTAGTATCTCTGCGGGGTTGGGTGAAAAACTGTTTTTT | TRBV19 | . | TRBJ1-4
CASSIGQLNQPQHF | TGTGCCAGTAGTATAGGACAGCTCAATCAGCCCCAGCATTTT | TRBV19 | . | TRBJ1-5
CASSQGDSRQFYGYTF | TGCGCCAGCAGCCAAGGTGACTCCAGACAGTTCTATGGCTACACCTTC | TRBV4-1 | . | TRBJ1-2
CASSQVGNTIYF | TGCGCCAGCAGCCAAGTAGGAAACACCATATATTTT | TRBV4-1 | . | TRBJ1-3
CASSTTMGGVNEAFF | TGTGCCAGTAGCACTACGATGGGAGGCGTTAATGAAGCTTTCTTT | TRBV19 | . | TRBJ1-1
CASSLEGQGGSPLHF | TGTGCCAGCAGCTTGGAAGGACAGGGAGGGTCACCCCTCCACTTT | TRBV11-2 | TRBD1 | TRBJ1-6